Below, 30 T cell receptor beta chains from the same sample are listed, as sequenced in a study of blood T cells in healthy people across ages. Sample-barcoded 5' priming and a J-beta primer mix drove a second PCR of about 6 to 12 cycles. One entry per CDR3 protein, called by TCRdb with MiXCR from the 5' RACE reads. The sample lists over a million distinct CDR3 sequences, roughly 40% occurring once. The material sequenced was blood. Source of these receptors: a woman in her late teens or twenties in good health.

The CDR3, as DNA: TGTGCCAGCTCACCACCGGGGACCCAAGAGACCCAGTACTTC. Residues: CASSPPGTQETQYF. J is TRBJ2-5 and V is TRBV18, with D tentatively TRBD1 or TRBD2 (5 bases each). Trimming pared 0 bases from V and 1 base from J, leaving 6 bases between. Germline V gene sequence: CDR1 KGHSH, CDR2 LQKENI. The CDR3 consists of 14 residues.

CDR3 residues: CASTGSGLYEQYF. The CDR3 bases are TGTGCCAGCACTGGGAGTGGCCTCTACGAGCAGTACTTC. This chain uses TRBV6-1 with TRBJ2-7; possible D gene TRBD2, 5 bases. Germline V gene lookup returns CDR1 MNHNS and CDR2 SASEGT. The CDR3 has 13 residues. Trimming pared 7 bases from V and 3 bases from J, leaving 13 bases between.

V is TRBV29-1 and J is TRBJ2-3, with 9 positions matching TRBD2. The germline CDR1 and CDR2 sequences are SQVTM and ANQGSEA. The CDR3 runs to 15 residues. V was clipped by 3 bases and J by 2 bases; unmatched bases: 6. The CDR3: CSVDSGGGDTDTQYF. CDR3 coding DNA: TGCAGCGTTGACTCGGGCGGGGGGGACACAGATACGCAGTATTTT.

The chain has TRBV29-1 and TRBJ2-2; 10 bases agree with TRBD2. CDR1 is SQVTM, CDR2 ANQGSEA, per germline. CDR3 size: 17 residues. J gave up 5 bases and V 4 bases, and 13 bases lay outside the gene matches. DNA of the CDR3: TGCAGCGTTGGAGCTAGCGGGAGTGGATACCCTACCGGGGAGCTGTTTTTT. Protein: CSVGASGSGYPTGELFF.

About this clonotype: Sequence at one end of the junction differs from germline and may be a read error. This chain links TRBV2 with TRBJ2-3, with TRBD1 as a possible D gene (6 bases). The CDR3 spans 15 residues. Germline-derived CDR1 and CDR2 are SNHLY and FYNNEI. The CDR3 region is CASSDTQGSTHTQYF. The CDR3 DNA follows: TGTGCCAGCAGTGATACTCAGGGGAGCACACATACGCAGTATTTT.

This chain uses TRBV2 with TRBJ2-1, with no clear D. Germline CDR1 and CDR2: SNHLY and FYNNEI. The CDR3 is 14 amino acids. The germline V and J ends were trimmed by 5 bases and 1 base, with 9 bases remaining between them. The CDR3 spells CASSSRVSYNEQFF. Here the CDR3 DNA reads TGTGCCAGCAGTTCTCGGGTTTCCTACAATGAGCAGTTCTTC.

In this sample, this clonotype turned up a few times. The chain uses TRBV10-3 and TRBJ2-7; D is uncertain. Germline V gene lookup returns CDR1 ENHRY and CDR2 SYGVKD. V lost 10 bases to trimming and J lost 0 bases, with 10 bases between them. The CDR3 covers 12 residues. The CDR3 DNA follows: TGTGCCACCAAAGCGAGCTCCTACGAGCAGTACTTC. Its protein is CATKASSYEQYF.

The table lists this clonotype with a few counts. V is TRBV10-3 and J is TRBJ2-4; 13 bases line up with TRBD2. TRBJ2-7 explains the end of the DNA better; the J call may be wrong. The CDR3 has 19 residues. The germline CDR1 and CDR2 sequences are ENHRY and SYGVKD. This CDR3 is CAIRGLAGVEGGTSYEQYF. CDR3 in DNA: TGTGCCATCAGAGGACTAGCGGGAGTTGAGGGAGGGACCTCCTACGAGCAGTACTTC.

This clonotype was seen a few times. The chain combines TRBV25-1 with TRBJ2-7, with unresolved D. This CDR3 contains 14 residues. The germline gives CDR1 MGHDK, CDR2 SYGVNS. The V end lost 4 bases, the J end lost 0 bases, and 10 bases lay between the germline ends. The CDR3 DNA sequence: TGTGCCAGCAGTGGACGTTTAAGCTCCTACGAGCAGTACTTC. It encodes CASSGRLSSYEQYF.

The J gene is TRBJ1-4, the V gene TRBV5-4; possible D gene TRBD1, 6 bases. The germline CDR1 and CDR2 sequences are SGHNT and YYREEE (reference sequence). The ends were cut back, 4 bases at V and 8 bases at J, with 12 bases in the middle. The CDR3 extends over 13 amino acids. CDR3 sequence (DNA): TGTGCCAGCAGCGTGGACAGTGGCGAAAAACTGTTTTTT. This encodes CASSVDSGEKLFF. Full variable domain (outside the CDR3, taken from reference TRBV5-4 and TRBJ1-4): ETGVTQSPTHLIKTRGQQVTLRCSSQSGHNTVSWYQQALGQGPQFIFQYYREEENGRGNFPPRFSGLQFPNYSSELNVNALELDDSALYLCASSVDSGEKLFFGSGTQLSVL.

J is TRBJ2-3 and V is TRBV27, with 10 bases fitting TRBD2. The CDR3 is made up of 18 amino acids. Germline V lookup: CDR1 MNHEY, CDR2 SMNVEV (reference sequence). J was trimmed by 0 bases and V by 6 bases; bases with no gene match: 12. For the CDR3, the DNA is TGTGCCAGCAGCCTCTCTAGCGGGGGCTTCTTTAGCACAGATACGCAGTATTTT. As protein: CASSLSSGGFFSTDTQYF.

Regarding this clonotype: One base away lies a much larger clone, so this may be a sequencing read error. The J gene is TRBJ1-2, the V gene TRBV7-8; possible D gene TRBD1, 5 bases. The V gene's germline CDR1 is SGHVS and CDR2 FQNEAQ. Trimming cost V 7 bases and J 2 bases, with 14 bases left between them. This CDR3 comprises 14 residues. In DNA, the CDR3 is TGTGCCAGCAACCACGGGGGGAGCAACTATGGCTACACCTTC. Protein product: CASNHGGSNYGYTF.

The chain joins TRBV6-5 to TRBJ2-7; D unclear. In germline, CDR1 is MNHEY, CDR2 SVGAGI. This CDR3 region has 15 residues. V shed 6 bases and J shed 1 base, with 16 bases lying between them. The CDR3 protein is CASSTTANPSYEQYF. The CDR3 coding sequence is TGTGCCAGCAGCACAACAGCCAACCCTTCCTACGAGCAGTACTTC.

This chain links TRBV24-1 with TRBJ2-1; TRBD2 matches 9 bases. The J call may not be correct, given that the DNA end is closer to TRBJ2-7. The CDR3 totals 16 residues. Germline CDR1 and CDR2: KGHDR and SFDVKD. Here the CDR3 DNA reads TGTGCCACCAGTGATACAGCGGGAGGCACCTACAATGAGCAGTACTTC. Protein sequence: CATSDTAGGTYNEQYF.

This chain uses TRBV25-1 with TRBJ2-5; 12 nucleotides align to TRBD2. This CDR3 spans 19 amino acids. The V gene end was trimmed by 7 bases and the J gene end by 0 bases; junction bases not matched to a gene: 15. CDR1 is MGHDK and CDR2 is SYGVNS in the germline V gene. CDR3 sequence (DNA): TGTGCCAGCACTAGGTCGGGACTAGCGGGCATAAATAACCAAGAGACCCAGTACTTC. Translated, it gives CASTRSGLAGINNQETQYF. Supplemented by reference TRBV25-1 and TRBJ2-5, the full variable domain reads EADIYQTPRYLVIGTGKKITLECSQTMGHDKMYWYQQDPGMELHLIHYSYGVNSTEKGDLSSESTVSRIRTEHFPLTLESARPSHTSQYLCASTRSGLAGINNQETQYFGPGTRLLVL.

This clonotype was picked up a small number of times. This chain links TRBV29-1 with TRBJ1-6; D might be TRBD1 (6 bases). The CDR3 loop spans 19 amino acids. Germline CDR1 reads SQVTM; CDR2 reads ANQGSEA. The ends were cut back, 7 bases at V and 0 bases at J, with 25 bases in the middle. DNA of the CDR3: TGCAGCGACAAGGGACAAGGGACACCTTTCAGCTCCTATAATTCACCCCTCCACTTT. It yields the protein CSDKGQGTPFSSYNSPLHF.

As concerns this clonotype: An end of the junction differs from the germline gene, which may be a read error. This sequence joins TRBV7-9 and TRBJ2-1; D remains ambiguous. The CDR3 runs 14 residues. CDR1 is SEHNR and CDR2 is FQNEAQ in the germline V gene (reference sequence). The CDR3 DNA reads TGTGCCGGCAGCTTTGGGCAGGCGCACAATGAGCAGTTCTTC. Its protein product is CAGSFGQAHNEQFF.

The gene calls are TRBV20-1 and TRBJ2-1, with 8 bases identical to TRBD2. The trim removed 6 bases at V and 8 bases at J, leaving 12 bases unmatched. The CDR3 has 14 amino acids. Germline-derived CDR1 and CDR2 are DFQATT and SNEGSKA (reference sequence). The CDR3 nucleotides are TGCAGTGCCCCCTGGGTTGGACTAGCAGATGAGCAGTTCTTC. This gives the protein CSAPWVGLADEQFF.

This clonotype was found many times. The J gene is TRBJ2-1, the V gene TRBV4-2; D unclear. V was cut by 4 bases and J by 9 bases, with 10 bases left in between. The CDR3 runs to 12 residues. Germline-derived CDR1 and CDR2 are LGHNA and YNFKEQ. Here the CDR3 DNA reads TGTGCCAGCAGCCCGAGTGGGTCTGAGCAGTTCTTC. It translates to CASSPSGSEQFF.

This clonotype was counted once. V is TRBV29-1 and J is TRBJ2-2, with D perhaps matching TRBD1 (6 bases). The CDR3 sequence is 13 residues long. V lost 7 bases and J 0 bases, leaving 9 bases between the germline ends. The germline gives CDR1 SQVTM, CDR2 ANQGSEA. CDR3 protein: CSGGHSNTGELFF. In DNA, the CDR3 is TGCAGCGGGGGACATTCGAACACCGGGGAGCTGTTTTTT.

Comment on this clonotype: Sequence at one end of the junction differs from germline and may be a read error. The V and J genes are TRBV3-1 and TRBJ2-5; no firm D call. The length of the CDR3 is 11 residues. Germline V gives CDR1 LGHDT, CDR2 YNNKEL (reference sequence). CDR3 in DNA: TGTGTCAGCAGCCTAGAGGAGCAGCAGTACTTC. Translation: CVSSLEEQQYF.

This clonotype has at least ten counts. The chain links TRBV12-3 or TRBV12-4 to TRBJ2-7, with D possibly being TRBD2 (6 bases). The CDR3 consists of 14 residues. Trimming removed 2 bases at V and 1 base at J, with 9 bases between. The CDR3 here is CASSLNGGSYEQYF. The CDR3 DNA reads TGTGCCAGCAGTTTAAACGGGGGTTCCTACGAGCAGTACTTC.

The genes are TRBV5-6 and TRBJ1-6; 7 nucleotides agree with TRBD1. J lost 5 bases, V lost 4 bases, and 9 bases had no gene match. Looked up from germline, CDR1 is SGHDT and CDR2 is YYEEEE. CDR3 size: 16 residues. Here the CDR3 DNA reads TGTGCCAGCAGCCCCAGAGGGGGCCTTGATAATTCACCCCTCCACTTT. Protein: CASSPRGGLDNSPLHF.

This clonotype was picked up a small number of times. This chain links TRBV9 with TRBJ2-2; 8 bases fit TRBD1. The CDR3 is 15 residues long. Unmatched junction bases numbered 8, after V lost 4 bases and J lost 6 bases. In germline, CDR1 is SGDLS, CDR2 YYNGEE. Here the CDR3 reads CASSPRTGLSGELFF. The CDR3 DNA sequence: TGTGCCAGCAGCCCCCGGACAGGGCTCTCCGGGGAGCTGTTTTTT.

V and J are TRBV27 and TRBJ2-7; perhaps TRBD1 as D (6 bases). In germline, CDR1 is MNHEY, CDR2 SMNVEV (reference sequence). The CDR3 is made up of 14 amino acids. Trimming removed 5 bases from V and 1 base from J, with 12 bases in between. CDR3 bases: TGTGCCAGCAGTAGTCAACAGGGATCCTACGAGCAGTACTTC. Protein product: CASSSQQGSYEQYF.

V is TRBV27 and J is TRBJ2-7; tentatively, D is TRBD2 (5 bases). The V and J ends lost 4 bases and 7 bases respectively, with 20 bases between them. This CDR3 is built from 15 residues. Germline CDR1 is MNHEY and CDR2 is SMNVEV (reference sequence). The CDR3 loop reads CASSSRVEGSLEQYF. The CDR3 DNA follows: TGTGCCAGCAGTTCCCGGGTAGAGGGTTCTTTGGAGCAGTACTTC.

This chain connects TRBV29-1 to TRBJ1-1; D is possibly TRBD1 (6 bases). CDR1 and CDR2 from the germline V gene are SQVTM and ANQGSEA. Trimming left V 4 bases short and J 4 bases short, with 10 bases between. The CDR3 covers 12 residues. The CDR3 loop is CSVGRGGTEAFF. CDR3 bases: TGCAGCGTTGGTAGGGGGGGCACTGAAGCTTTCTTT. Combining the CDR3 with reference TRBV29-1 and TRBJ1-1 gives the whole variable domain SAVISQKPSRDICQRGTSLTIQCQVDSQVTMMFWYRQQPGQSLTLIATANQGSEATYESGFVIDKFPISRPNLTFSTLTVSNMSPEDSSIYLCSVGRGGTEAFFGQGTRLTVV.

This chain uses TRBV29-1 with TRBJ2-2; TRBD2 matches at 9 bases. CDR1 is SQVTM, CDR2 ANQGSEA, per germline. The CDR3 is 16 amino acids. Trimming at V came to 1 base and at J to 4 bases, leaving 7 bases not matched to a gene. In DNA, the CDR3 is TGCAGCGTTGAAGGTGTCGGCGGGGGGGCCACCGGGGAGCTGTTTTTT. Protein: CSVEGVGGGATGELFF.

The DNA for the CDR3 is TGTGCCAGCACCGTGGACAGTAGTGCCTATACGCAGTATTTT. Encoded protein: CASTVDSSAYTQYF. V is TRBV6-2 or TRBV6-3 and J is TRBJ2-3; D may be TRBD1 (6 bases). Germline-derived CDR1 and CDR2 are MNHEY and SVGEGT. This CDR3 has 14 amino acids. The V end was cut by 7 bases, the J end by 7 bases, with 18 bases between.

The chain employs TRBV28 and TRBJ2-7, with 9 bases identical to TRBD1. V lost 3 bases to trimming and J lost 5 bases; unmatched junction nucleotides: 11. Germline CDR1 reads MDHEN; CDR2 reads SYDVKM. The CDR3 extends over 16 amino acids. The CDR3 reads CASSFAGTGHPNEQYF. For the CDR3, the DNA is TGTGCCAGCAGTTTCGCCGGGACAGGGCACCCTAACGAGCAGTACTTC.